This TCR beta chain appears in the sequencing data of a study of blood T cell repertoires in COVID-19. CDR3 length: 14 amino acids. CDR1 and CDR2 (germline): SGHNT, YENEEA. After removal of 4 bases from V and 4 bases from J, the junction contained 3 bases not matched to a gene. The authors' processing: Researchers report that nucleated cell counts were estimated from reference gene primer amplification. Sequencing used immunoSEQ multiplex PCR; TCRdb keeps in-frame clones, though not all of them. The V and J calls and clone size come from that table; D and trimming were worked out from the DNA. Among about 42,000 clones listed, about three quarters were seen once.

The TCR originated in a woman aged 70-85 years with acute or convalescent COVID-19. The rearrangement uses TRBV11-3 and TRBJ2-3; 9 nucleotides line up with TRBD2. The sequencing sample was made of peripheral blood. CDR3 sequence (DNA): TGTGCCAGCAGCTCTGTAGCGGGAGCAGATACGCAGTATTTT. Protein sequence: CASSSVAGADTQYF.